This T cell receptor beta chain was documented in a study of fetal regulatory T cell absence and autoimmunity (dated by TCRdb to about 2017). For context, the study as a whole: Autoimmunity of the exocrine pancreas was seen in the IPEX patients even though clinical diabetes was absent. The paper's findings and limits, for the study overall: The oligoclonal enrichment was interpreted as support for antigen-driven autoimmunity occurring in the pancreas before birth in IPEX syndrome. Compared with cord blood, the pancreas TCR compartment showed significant oligoclonal enrichment, and some top clones were enriched more than 100-fold. TRB gene family usage was found to be broadly similar between cord blood and pancreas and to resemble published neonatal and adult repertoires.

Notes on this clone: Its antigen target is currently unknown. No base quality values were provided; no much bigger clone lies one nucleotide off.

The DNeasy Blood and Tissue Kit was used to extract roughly 2-3.4 ug of genomic DNA from umbilical cord blood or frozen pancreas. The CDR3 measures 18 amino acids from cysteine to phenylalanine. The retained sequence is limited to the CDR3, 54 bases, with the frame set at the first base. On the immunoSEQ human TCRbeta survey platform, TCRbeta CDR3 regions were amplified and barcoded with a two-step multiplex PCR. Sequencing of the libraries was done on Illumina instruments, and IgH was sequenced in parallel from the same samples. Turning to the authors' computational methods: Raw reads were filtered against IMGT V, D, J definitions and binned by a nearest-neighbor algorithm to remove PCR and sequencing errors. Clones were defined as identical nucleotide sequences, and differential abundance between tissues was assessed by per-clone Fisher exact tests with a pFDR threshold of p<0.01. Clones with frequencies too low for statistical inference were excluded by a minimum inclusion filter of 10 in either sample. The immunoSEQ Analyzer was used for pairwise clonal comparisons, and IMGT tools were used to assess gene family usage. Drawn from immuneACCESS, this table holds only the in-frame rearrangements with V and J called that TCRdb kept. Clones are partly lost; checked studies trace under half to an unresolved V gene and leave the rest unexplained. For V, J and clone size, that table is used; D and trimming come from the DNA. This sample lists some 46,000 clones; approximately 80% were detected once. Jointly, the top ten make up approximately 0.37% of the sample.

The chain is made from TRBV21-1 and TRBJ2-6; whether TRBD1, the table's D call, matches the DNA was not checked. TRBV21-1 is marked as a pseudogene. The sequenced sample consisted of cord blood. The source is a newborn boy with IPEX syndrome. The CDR3 corresponds to CASSARHRGRSGANVLTF. Here is the DNA: TGTGCCAGCAGCGCGCGCCACAGGGGGCGCTCTGGGGCCAACGTCCTGACTTTC.